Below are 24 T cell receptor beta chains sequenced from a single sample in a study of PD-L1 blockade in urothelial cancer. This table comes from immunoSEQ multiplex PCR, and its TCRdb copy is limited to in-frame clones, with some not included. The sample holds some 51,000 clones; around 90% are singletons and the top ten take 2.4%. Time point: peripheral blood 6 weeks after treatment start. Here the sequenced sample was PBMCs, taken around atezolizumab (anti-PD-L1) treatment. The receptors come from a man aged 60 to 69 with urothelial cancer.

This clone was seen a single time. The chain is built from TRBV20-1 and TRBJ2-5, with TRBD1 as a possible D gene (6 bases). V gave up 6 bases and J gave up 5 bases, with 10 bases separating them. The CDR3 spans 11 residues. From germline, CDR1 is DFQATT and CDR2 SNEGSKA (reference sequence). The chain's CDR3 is CSALRGETQYF. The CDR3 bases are TGCAGTGCCCTGAGGGGGGAGACCCAGTACTTC.

The CDR3 nucleotides are TGCGCCAGCAGCCAAGATCCAGCGGGGGGGAGCACAGATACGCAGTATTTT. Its translation: CASSQDPAGGSTDTQYF. The rearrangement uses TRBV4-1 and TRBJ2-3; TRBD2 matches 10 bases. Germline CDR1 is MGHRA and CDR2 is YSYEKL. Unmatched junction bases numbered 3, after V lost 0 bases and J lost 0 bases. The CDR3 extends over 17 amino acids.

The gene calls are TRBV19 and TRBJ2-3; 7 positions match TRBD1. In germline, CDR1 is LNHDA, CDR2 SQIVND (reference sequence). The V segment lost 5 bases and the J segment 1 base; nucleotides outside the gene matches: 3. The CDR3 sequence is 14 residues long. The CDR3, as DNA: TGTGCCAGTAGTCCAGACAGGGGCACAGATACGCAGTATTTT. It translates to CASSPDRGTDTQYF.

The CDR3 region has the DNA TGTGCCAGCAGCCCCCGGACAGGGAGGTCGAACACTGAAGCTTTCTTT. Translation gives CASSPRTGRSNTEAFF. The V call is TRBV7-8, the J call TRBJ1-1; 8 nucleotides agree with TRBD1. Germline V gene data show CDR1 as SGHVS and CDR2 as FQNEAQ. CDR3 length equals 16 residues. V trimming: 5 bases; J trimming: 1 base; junction bases outside the gene matches: 9.

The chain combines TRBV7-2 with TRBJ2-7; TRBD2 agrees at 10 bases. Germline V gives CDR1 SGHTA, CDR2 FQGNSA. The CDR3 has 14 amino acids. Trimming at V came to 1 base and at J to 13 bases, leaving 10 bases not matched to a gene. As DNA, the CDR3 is TGTGCCAGCAGCTTAGAAGCTAGCGGGGGACCCGTATACTTC. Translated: CASSLEASGGPVYF.

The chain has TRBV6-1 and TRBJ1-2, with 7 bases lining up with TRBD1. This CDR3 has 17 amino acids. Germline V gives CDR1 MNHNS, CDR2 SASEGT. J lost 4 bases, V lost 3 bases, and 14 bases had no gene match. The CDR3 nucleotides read TGTGCCAGCAGTGAGAAGAGACAGGGACCCTACTTCTATGGCTACACCTTC. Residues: CASSEKRQGPYFYGYTF.

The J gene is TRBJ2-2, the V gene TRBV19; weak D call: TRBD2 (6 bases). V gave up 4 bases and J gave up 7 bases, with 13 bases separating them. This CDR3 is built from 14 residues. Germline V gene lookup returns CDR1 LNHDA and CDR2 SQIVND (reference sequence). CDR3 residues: CASSTSTSIGELFF. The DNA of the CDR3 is TGTGCCAGTAGTACTTCGACTAGTATCGGGGAGCTGTTTTTT.

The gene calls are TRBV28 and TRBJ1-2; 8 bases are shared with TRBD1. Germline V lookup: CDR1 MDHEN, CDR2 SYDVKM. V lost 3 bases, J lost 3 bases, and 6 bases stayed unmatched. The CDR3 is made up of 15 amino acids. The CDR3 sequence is CASSFPRGRYYGYTF. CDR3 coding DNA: TGTGCCAGCAGTTTCCCCAGGGGGCGGTACTATGGCTACACCTTC.

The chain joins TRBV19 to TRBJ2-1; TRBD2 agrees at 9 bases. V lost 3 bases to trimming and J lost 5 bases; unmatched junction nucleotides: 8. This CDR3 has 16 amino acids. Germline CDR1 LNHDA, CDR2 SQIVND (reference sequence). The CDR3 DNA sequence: TGTGCCAGTAGTATTTTTGGACTAGCGCCTAACAATGAGCAGTTCTTC. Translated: CASSIFGLAPNNEQFF.

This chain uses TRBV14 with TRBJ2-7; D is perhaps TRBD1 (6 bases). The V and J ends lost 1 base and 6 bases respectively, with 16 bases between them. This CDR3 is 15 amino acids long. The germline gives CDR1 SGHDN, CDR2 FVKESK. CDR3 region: CASSQVRAGAREQYF. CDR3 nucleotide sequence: TGTGCCAGCAGCCAAGTGCGGGCAGGGGCCCGCGAGCAGTACTTC.

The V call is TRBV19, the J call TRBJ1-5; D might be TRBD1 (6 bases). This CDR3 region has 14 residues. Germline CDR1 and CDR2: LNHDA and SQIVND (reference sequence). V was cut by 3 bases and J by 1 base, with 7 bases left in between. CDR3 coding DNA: TGTGCCAGTAGTATGGGGGCCAGCAATCAGCCCCAGCATTTT. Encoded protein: CASSMGASNQPQHF.

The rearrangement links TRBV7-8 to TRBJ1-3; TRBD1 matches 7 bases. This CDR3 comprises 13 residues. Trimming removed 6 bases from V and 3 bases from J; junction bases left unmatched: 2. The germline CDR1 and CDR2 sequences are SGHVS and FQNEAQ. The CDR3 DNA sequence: TGTGCCAGCAGGGGACAGAGTGGAAACACCATATATTTT. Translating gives CASRGQSGNTIYF.

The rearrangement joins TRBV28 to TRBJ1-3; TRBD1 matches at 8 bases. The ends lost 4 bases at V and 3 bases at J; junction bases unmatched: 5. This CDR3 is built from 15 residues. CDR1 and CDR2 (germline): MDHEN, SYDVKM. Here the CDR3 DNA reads TGTGCCAGCAGTTCCCCGACAGGGGTTGGAAACACCATATATTTT. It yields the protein CASSSPTGVGNTIYF.

This CDR3 reads CASSLSGDNEKLFF. The CDR3 nucleotides read TGTGCCAGCAGTTTATCCGGAGATAATGAAAAACTGTTTTTT. The rearrangement joins TRBV28 to TRBJ1-4; no definite D call. The V end was cut by 1 base, the J end by 4 bases, with 7 bases between. This CDR3 is built from 14 residues. Germline V gene data show CDR1 as MDHEN and CDR2 as SYDVKM.

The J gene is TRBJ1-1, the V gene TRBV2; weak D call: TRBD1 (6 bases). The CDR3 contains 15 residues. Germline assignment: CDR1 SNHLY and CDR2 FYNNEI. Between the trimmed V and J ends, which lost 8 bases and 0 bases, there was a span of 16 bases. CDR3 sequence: CASGQTVTLNTEAFF. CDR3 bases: TGTGCCAGCGGACAGACAGTTACCTTGAACACTGAAGCTTTCTTT.

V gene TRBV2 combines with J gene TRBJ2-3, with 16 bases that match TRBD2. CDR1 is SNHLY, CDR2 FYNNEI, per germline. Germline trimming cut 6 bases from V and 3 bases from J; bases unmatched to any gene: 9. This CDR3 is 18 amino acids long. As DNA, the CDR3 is TGTGCCAGCAGGACCCCGGGACTAGCGGGGGGGCAGACAGATACGCAGTATTTT. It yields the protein CASRTPGLAGGQTDTQYF.

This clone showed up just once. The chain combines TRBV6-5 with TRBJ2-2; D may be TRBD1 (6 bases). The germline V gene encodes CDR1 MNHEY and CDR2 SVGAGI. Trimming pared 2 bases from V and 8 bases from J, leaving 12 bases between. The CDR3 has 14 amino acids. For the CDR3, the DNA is TGTGCCAGCAGTTACGCACAGGGTTATGGGGAGCTGTTTTTT. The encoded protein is CASSYAQGYGELFF.

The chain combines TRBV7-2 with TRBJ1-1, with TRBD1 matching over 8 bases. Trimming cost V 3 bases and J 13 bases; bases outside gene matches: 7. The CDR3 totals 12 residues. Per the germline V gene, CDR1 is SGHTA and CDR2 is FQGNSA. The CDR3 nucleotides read TGTGCCAGCAGCTTCGCCGGACAGGGTGTTTTCTTT. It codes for CASSFAGQGVFF.

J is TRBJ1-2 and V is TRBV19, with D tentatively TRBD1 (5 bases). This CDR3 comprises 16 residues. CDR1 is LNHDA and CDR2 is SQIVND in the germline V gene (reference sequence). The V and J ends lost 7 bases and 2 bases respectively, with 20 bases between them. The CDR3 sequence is CASTLTGGAANYGYTF. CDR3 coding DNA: TGTGCCAGTACCCTCACAGGAGGGGCCGCCAACTATGGCTACACCTTC.

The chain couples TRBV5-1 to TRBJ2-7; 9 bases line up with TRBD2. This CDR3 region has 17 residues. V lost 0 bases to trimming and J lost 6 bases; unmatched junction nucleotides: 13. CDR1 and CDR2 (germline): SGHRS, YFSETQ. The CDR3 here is CASSLDPGLAGSGEQYF. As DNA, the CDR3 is TGCGCCAGCAGCTTGGATCCAGGGCTAGCGGGGTCAGGCGAGCAGTACTTC.

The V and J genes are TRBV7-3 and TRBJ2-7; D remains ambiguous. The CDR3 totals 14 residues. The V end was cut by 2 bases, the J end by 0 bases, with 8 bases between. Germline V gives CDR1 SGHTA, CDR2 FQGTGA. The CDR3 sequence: CASSLASGSYEQYF. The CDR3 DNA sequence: TGTGCCAGCAGCTTAGCCTCGGGCTCCTACGAGCAGTACTTC.

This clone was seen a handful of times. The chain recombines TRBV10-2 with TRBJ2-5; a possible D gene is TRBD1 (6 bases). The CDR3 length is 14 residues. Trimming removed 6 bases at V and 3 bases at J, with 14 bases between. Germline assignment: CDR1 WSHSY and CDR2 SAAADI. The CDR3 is CASRTGPAEETQYF. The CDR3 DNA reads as TGCGCCAGCAGGACAGGACCAGCCGAAGAGACCCAGTACTTC.

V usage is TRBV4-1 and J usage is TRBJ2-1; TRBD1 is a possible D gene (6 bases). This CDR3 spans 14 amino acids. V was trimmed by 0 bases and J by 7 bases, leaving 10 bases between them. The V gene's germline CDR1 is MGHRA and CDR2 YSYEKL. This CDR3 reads CASSQEHRENEQFF. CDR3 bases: TGCGCCAGCAGCCAAGAGCACAGGGAGAATGAGCAGTTCTTC.

The CDR3 sequence is CASSLTPKYTEAFF. CDR3 DNA sequence: TGTGCCAGCAGCTTAACACCGAAATACACTGAAGCTTTCTTT. The chain uses TRBV7-9 and TRBJ1-1; the D is unclear. The CDR3 runs 14 residues. Germline loops: CDR1 SEHNR, CDR2 FQNEAQ (reference sequence). V dropped 2 bases and J dropped 3 bases, with 10 bases sitting between them.